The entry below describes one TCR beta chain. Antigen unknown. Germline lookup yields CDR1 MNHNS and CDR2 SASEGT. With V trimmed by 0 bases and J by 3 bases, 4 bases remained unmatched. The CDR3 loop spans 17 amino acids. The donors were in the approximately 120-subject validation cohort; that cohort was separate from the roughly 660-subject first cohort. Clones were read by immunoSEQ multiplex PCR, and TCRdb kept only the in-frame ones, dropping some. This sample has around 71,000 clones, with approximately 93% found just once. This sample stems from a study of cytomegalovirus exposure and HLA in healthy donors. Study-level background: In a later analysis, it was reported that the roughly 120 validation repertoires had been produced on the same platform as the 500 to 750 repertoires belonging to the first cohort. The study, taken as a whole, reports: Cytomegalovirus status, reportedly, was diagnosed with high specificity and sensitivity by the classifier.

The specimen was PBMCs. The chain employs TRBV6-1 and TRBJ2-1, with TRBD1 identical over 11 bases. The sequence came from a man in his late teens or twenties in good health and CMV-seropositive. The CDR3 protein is CASSEARDRGFYNEQFF. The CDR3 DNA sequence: TGTGCCAGCAGTGAAGCTCGGGACAGGGGGTTCTACAATGAGCAGTTCTTC.